This TCR beta chain originates from a study of shared clonotypes between healthy human individuals. Profiling relied on immunoSEQ multiplex PCR, and the TCRdb table lists in-frame clones only, not all of them. The sample consists of millions of clones, 95% of them appearing once. Germline V lookup: CDR1 MGHRA, CDR2 YSYEKL. The CDR3 consists of 14 residues. Trimming shortened V by 4 bases and J by 4 bases, and 10 bases separated the two germline ends. The chain links TRBV4-1 to TRBJ2-2; D perhaps matches TRBD2 (6 bases). Sequenced sample: naive CD4+ T cells sorted from blood. The subset here: CD45RA+ positively selected. The source of this sequence is a young man in good health. The CDR3 sequence: CASSRGTPTGELFF. The CDR3 nucleotides are TGCGCCAGCAGCCGCGGGACTCCCACCGGGGAGCTGTTTTTT.